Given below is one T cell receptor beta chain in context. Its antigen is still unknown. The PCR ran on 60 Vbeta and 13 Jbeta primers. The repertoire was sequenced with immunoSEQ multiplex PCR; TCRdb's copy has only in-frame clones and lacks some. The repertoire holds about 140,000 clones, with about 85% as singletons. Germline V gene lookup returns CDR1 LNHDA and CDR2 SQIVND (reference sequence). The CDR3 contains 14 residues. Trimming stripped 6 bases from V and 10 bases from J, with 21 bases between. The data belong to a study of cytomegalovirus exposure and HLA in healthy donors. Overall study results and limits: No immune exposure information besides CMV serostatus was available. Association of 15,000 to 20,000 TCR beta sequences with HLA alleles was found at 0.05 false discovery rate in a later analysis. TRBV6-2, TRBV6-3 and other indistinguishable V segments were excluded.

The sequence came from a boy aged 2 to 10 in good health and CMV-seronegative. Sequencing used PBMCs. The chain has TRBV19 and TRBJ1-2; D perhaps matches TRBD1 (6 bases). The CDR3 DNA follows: TGTGCCAGTAGCCTATCCAGGGGCGCAGGGGTCTACACCTTC. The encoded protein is CASSLSRGAGVYTF.